The present TCR beta chain was sequenced within a study of shared clonotypes between healthy human individuals. TCRdb keeps only in-frame clones here, not all; method: immunoSEQ multiplex PCR. Here the sample spans more than 400,000 clones, approximately 81% being singletons. The CDR3 spans 14 residues. V was cut by 2 bases and J by 1 base, with 8 bases left in between. The V gene's germline CDR1 is ENHRY and CDR2 SYGVKD. The clonotype originates from a woman aged 40-49 years in good health. Some clones in this sample may be carry-over from other donors' samples. The gene calls are TRBV10-3 and TRBJ2-5; D ambiguous. The specimen was PBMCs. The CDR3 spells CAISETGAQETQYF. In DNA form, the CDR3 reads TGTGCCATCAGTGAGACGGGTGCCCAAGAGACCCAGTACTTC.